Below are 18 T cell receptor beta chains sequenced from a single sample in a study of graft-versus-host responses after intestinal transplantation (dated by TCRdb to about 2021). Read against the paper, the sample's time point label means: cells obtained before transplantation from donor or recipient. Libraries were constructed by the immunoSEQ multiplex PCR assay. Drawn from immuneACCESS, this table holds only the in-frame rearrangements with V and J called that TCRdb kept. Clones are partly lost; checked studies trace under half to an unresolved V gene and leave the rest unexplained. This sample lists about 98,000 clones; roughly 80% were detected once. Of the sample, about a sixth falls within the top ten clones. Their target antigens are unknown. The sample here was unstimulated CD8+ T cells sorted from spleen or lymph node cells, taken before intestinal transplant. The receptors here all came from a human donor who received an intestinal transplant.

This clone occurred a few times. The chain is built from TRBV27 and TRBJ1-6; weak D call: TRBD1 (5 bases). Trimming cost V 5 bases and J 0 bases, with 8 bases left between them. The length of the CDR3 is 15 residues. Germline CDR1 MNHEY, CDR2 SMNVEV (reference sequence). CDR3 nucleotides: TGTGCCAGCAGTCCAGGGCCCTCCTATAATTCACCCCTCCACTTT. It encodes CASSPGPSYNSPLHF.

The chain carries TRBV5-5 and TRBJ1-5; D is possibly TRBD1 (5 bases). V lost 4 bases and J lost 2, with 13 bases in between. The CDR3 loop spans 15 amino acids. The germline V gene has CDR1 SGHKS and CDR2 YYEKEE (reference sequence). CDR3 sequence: CASSRIVGGNQPQHF. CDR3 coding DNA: TGTGCCAGCAGCCGTATCGTAGGGGGCAATCAGCCCCAGCATTTT.

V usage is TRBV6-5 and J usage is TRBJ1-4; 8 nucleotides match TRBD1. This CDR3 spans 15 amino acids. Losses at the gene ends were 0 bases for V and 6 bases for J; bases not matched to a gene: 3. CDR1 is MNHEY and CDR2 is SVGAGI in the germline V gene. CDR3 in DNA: TGTGCCAGCAGTTACTCGACAGGGGCCCATGAAAAACTGTTTTTT. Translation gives CASSYSTGAHEKLFF.

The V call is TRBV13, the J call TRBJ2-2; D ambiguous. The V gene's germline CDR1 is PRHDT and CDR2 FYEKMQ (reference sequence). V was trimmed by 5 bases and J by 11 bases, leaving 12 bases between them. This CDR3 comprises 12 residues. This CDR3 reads CASSRDSAELFF. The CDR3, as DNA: TGTGCCAGCAGCCGAGATAGTGCCGAGCTGTTTTTT.

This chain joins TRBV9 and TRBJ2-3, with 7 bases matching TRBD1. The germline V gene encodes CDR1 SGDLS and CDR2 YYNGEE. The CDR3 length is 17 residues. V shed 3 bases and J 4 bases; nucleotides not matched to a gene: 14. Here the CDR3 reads CASSDALDRESSDTQYF. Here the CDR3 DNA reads TGTGCCAGCAGCGACGCCCTCGACAGGGAGAGTTCAGATACGCAGTATTTT.

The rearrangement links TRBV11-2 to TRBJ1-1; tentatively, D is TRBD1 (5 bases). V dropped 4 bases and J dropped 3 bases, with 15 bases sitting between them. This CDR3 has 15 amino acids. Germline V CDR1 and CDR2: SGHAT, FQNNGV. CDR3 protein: CASSWGVGWDTEAFF. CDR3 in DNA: TGTGCCAGCAGCTGGGGGGTAGGATGGGACACTGAAGCTTTCTTT. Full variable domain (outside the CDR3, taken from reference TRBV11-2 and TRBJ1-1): EAGVAQSPRYKIIEKRQSVAFWCNPISGHATLYWYQQILGQGPKLLIQFQNNGVVDDSQLPKDRFSAERLKGVDSTLKIQPAKLEDSAVYLCASSWGVGWDTEAFFGQGTRLTVV.

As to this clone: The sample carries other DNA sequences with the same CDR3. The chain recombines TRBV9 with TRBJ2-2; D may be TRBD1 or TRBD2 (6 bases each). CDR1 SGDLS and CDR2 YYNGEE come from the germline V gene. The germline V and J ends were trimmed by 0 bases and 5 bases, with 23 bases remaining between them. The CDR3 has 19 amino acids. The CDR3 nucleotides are TGTGCCAGCAGCGTAGCGATGGGGCCGGGGGCGGTCCAAACCGGGGAGCTGTTTTTT. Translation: CASSVAMGPGAVQTGELFF. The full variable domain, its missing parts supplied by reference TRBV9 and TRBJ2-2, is DSGVTQTPKHLITATGQRVTLRCSPRSGDLSVYWYQQSLDQGLQFLIQYYNGEERAKGNILERFSAQQFPDLHSELNLSSLELGDSALYFCASSVAMGPGAVQTGELFFGEGSRLTVL.

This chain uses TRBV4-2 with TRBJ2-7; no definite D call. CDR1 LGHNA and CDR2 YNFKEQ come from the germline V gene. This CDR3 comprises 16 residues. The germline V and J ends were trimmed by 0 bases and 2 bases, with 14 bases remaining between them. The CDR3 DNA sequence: TGTGCCAGCAGCCAAGATTTAAAGGGAAAGACCTACGAGCAGTACTTC. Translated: CASSQDLKGKTYEQYF.

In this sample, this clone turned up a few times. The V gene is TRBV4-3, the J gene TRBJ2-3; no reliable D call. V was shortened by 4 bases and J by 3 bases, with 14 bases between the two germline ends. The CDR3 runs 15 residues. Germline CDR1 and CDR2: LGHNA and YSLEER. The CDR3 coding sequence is TGCGCCAGCAGCCTAGGTCAGGTACGGACAGATACGCAGTATTTT. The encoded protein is CASSLGQVRTDTQYF.

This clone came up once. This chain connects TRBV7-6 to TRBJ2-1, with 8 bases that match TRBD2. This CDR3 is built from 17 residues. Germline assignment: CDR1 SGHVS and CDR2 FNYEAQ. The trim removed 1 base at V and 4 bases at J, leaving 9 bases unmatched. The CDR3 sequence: CASSLGDIAGIYNEQFF. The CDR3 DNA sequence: TGTGCCAGCAGCTTAGGAGATATAGCGGGAATTTACAATGAGCAGTTCTTC.

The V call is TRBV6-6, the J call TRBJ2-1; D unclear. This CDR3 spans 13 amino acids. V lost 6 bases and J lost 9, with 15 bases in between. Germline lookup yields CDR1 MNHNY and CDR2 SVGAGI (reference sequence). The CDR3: CASSLLSVGEQFF. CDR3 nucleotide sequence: TGTGCCAGCAGCCTACTCTCGGTTGGTGAGCAGTTCTTC.

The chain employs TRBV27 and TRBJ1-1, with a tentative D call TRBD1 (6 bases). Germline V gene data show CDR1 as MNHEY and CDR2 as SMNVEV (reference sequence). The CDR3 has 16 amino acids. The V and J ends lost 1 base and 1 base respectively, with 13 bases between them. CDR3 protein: CASSLLGAGENTEAFF. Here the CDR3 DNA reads TGTGCCAGCAGTTTATTAGGTGCAGGGGAGAACACTGAAGCTTTCTTT.

In DNA, the CDR3 is TGCAGTGCGGCGAACACTGAAGCTTTCTTT. It encodes CSAANTEAFF. This sequence joins TRBV20-1 and TRBJ1-1; D gene ambiguous. The CDR3 contains 10 residues. Trimming removed 6 bases from V and 1 base from J, with 3 bases in between. Per germline, CDR1 DFQATT and CDR2 SNEGSKA (reference sequence).

The CDR3 region has the DNA TGTGCCATCAGTGAACGACAGGGGGTAATAGGGTCCTACGAGCAGTACTTC. Translation: CAISERQGVIGSYEQYF. The rearrangement links TRBV10-3 to TRBJ2-7; 9 bases agree with TRBD1. Germline trimming cut 3 bases from V and 1 base from J; bases unmatched to any gene: 10. The length of the CDR3 is 17 residues. The germline V gene has CDR1 ENHRY and CDR2 SYGVKD.

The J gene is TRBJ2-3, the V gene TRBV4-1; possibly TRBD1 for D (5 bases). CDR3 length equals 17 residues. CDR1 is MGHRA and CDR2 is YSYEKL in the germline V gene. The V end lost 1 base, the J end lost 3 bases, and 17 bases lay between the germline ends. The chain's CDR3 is CASSQGLRGSWTDTQYF. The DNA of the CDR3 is TGCGCCAGCAGCCAAGGGTTAAGGGGCAGCTGGACAGATACGCAGTATTTT.

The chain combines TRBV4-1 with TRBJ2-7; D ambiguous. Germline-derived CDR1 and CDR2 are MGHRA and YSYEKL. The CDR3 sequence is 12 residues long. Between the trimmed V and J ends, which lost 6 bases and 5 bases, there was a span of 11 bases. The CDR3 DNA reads TGCGCCAGCAGACCAGCTGGGGACGAGCAGTACTTC. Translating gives CASRPAGDEQYF.

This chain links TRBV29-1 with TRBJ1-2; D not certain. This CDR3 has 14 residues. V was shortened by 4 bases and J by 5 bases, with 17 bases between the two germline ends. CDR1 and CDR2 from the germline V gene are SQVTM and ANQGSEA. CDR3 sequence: CSVALSKKLYGYTF. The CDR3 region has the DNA TGCAGCGTTGCCCTCTCGAAAAAACTATATGGCTACACCTTC. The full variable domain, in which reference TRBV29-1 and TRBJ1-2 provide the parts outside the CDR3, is SAVISQKPSRDICQRGTSLTIQCQVDSQVTMMFWYRQQPGQSLTLIATANQGSEATYESGFVIDKFPISRPNLTFSTLTVSNMSPEDSSIYLCSVALSKKLYGYTFGSGTRLTVV.

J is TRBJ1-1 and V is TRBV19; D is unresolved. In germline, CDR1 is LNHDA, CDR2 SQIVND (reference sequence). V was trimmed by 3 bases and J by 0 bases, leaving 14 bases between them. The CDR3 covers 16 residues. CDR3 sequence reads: CASSIFANSLNTEAFF. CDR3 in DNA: TGTGCCAGTAGTATTTTTGCTAACAGTTTGAACACTGAAGCTTTCTTT.